These 3 T cell receptor beta chains originate from one sample sequenced in a study of T cell changes during pregnancy in multiple sclerosis. Clones were sequenced by immunoSEQ multiplex PCR, and TCRdb holds only the in-frame ones, with some missing. The table has some 120,000 clones, approximately 94% seen once. The sample here was peripheral blood, taken before pregnancy. The receptors come from a female donor with multiple sclerosis, enrolled in a pregnancy study.

The rearrangement uses TRBV30 and TRBJ2-1, with D perhaps TRBD2 (5 bases). This CDR3 comprises 12 residues. Germline V CDR1 and CDR2: GTSNPN, SVGIG (reference sequence). Deletions cut 4 bases from V and 10 bases from J, with 14 bases between. The CDR3 sequence: CAWNPQPGEQFF. DNA for the CDR3: TGTGCCTGGAACCCACAACCGGGAGAGCAGTTCTTC.

The rearrangement uses TRBV25-1 and TRBJ1-3; D remains unclear. CDR1 is MGHDK, CDR2 SYGVNS, per germline. Trimming pared 0 bases from V and 2 bases from J, leaving 11 bases between. This CDR3 region has 16 residues. The CDR3 region has the DNA TGTGCCAGCAGTGAATATTTCACCAGTACTGGAAACACCATATATTTT. Encoded protein: CASSEYFTSTGNTIYF.

The chain joins TRBV10-1 to TRBJ2-1; D might be TRBD2 (5 bases). The germline gives CDR1 WNHNN, CDR2 SYGVQD (reference sequence). The CDR3 spans 17 residues. V was pared by 2 bases and J by 0 bases, with 14 bases between. CDR3 nucleotides: TGCGCCAGCAGTGAGCATGTGGTCGGAGGCTCCTACAATGAGCAGTTCTTC. Translated, it gives CASSEHVVGGSYNEQFF.